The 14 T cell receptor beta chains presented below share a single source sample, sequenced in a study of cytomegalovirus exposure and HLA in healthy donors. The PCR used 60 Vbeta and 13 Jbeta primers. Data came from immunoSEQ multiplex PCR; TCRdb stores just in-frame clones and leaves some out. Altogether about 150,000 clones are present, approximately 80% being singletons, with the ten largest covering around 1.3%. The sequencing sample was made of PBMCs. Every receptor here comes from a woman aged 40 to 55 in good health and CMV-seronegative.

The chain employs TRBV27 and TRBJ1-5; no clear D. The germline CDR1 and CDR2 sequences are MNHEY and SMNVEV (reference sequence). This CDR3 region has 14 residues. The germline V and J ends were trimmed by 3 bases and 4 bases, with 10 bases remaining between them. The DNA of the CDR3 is TGTGCCAGCAGTTTCTCGGGTTATAATCAGCCCCAGCATTTT. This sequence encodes CASSFSGYNQPQHF.

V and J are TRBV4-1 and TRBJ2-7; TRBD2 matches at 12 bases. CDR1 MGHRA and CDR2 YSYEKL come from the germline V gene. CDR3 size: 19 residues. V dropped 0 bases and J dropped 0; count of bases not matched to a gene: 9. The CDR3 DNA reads TGCGCCAGCAGCCAAGATGGACTAGCGGGATCCTCCTACTCCTACGAGCAGTACTTC. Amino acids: CASSQDGLAGSSYSYEQYF.

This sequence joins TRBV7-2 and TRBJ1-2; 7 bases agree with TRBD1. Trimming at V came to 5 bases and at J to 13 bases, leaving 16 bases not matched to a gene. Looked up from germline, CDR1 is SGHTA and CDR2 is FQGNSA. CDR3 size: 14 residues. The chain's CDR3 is CASSPDRDSRLSTF. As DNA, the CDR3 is TGTGCCAGCAGCCCCGACCGGGACAGTCGCCTATCCACCTTC.

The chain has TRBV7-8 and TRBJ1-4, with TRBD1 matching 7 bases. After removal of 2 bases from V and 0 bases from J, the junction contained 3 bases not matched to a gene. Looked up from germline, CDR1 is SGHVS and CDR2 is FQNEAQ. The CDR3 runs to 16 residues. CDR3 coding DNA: TGTGCCAGCAGCTTAACGGGGACAGCAACTAATGAAAAACTGTTTTTT. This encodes CASSLTGTATNEKLFF.

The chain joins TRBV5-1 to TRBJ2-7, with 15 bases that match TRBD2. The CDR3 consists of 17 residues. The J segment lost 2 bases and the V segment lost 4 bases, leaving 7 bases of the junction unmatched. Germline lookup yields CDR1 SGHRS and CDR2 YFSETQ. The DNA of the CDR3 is TGCGCCAGCAGCCGTGGGACTAGCGGGGGGCCAACCTACGAGCAGTACTTC. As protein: CASSRGTSGGPTYEQYF.

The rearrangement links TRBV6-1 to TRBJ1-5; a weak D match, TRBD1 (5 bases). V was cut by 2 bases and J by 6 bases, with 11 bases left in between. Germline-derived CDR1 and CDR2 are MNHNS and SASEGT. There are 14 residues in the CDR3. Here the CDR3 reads CASSEPGRGQPQHF. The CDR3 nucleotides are TGTGCCAGCAGTGAACCAGGGAGGGGTCAGCCCCAGCATTTT.

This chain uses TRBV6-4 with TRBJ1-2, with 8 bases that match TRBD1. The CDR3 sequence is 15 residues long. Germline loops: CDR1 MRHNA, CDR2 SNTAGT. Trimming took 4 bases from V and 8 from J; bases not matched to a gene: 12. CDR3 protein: CASSGEQGAISGYTF. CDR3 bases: TGTGCCAGCAGTGGGGAGCAGGGGGCGATAAGCGGCTACACCTTC.

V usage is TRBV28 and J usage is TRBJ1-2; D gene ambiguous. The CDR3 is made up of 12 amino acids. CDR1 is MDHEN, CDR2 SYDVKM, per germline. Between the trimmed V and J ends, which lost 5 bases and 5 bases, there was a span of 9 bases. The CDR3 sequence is CASSITVYGYTF. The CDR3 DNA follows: TGTGCCAGCAGTATTACTGTGTATGGCTACACCTTC.

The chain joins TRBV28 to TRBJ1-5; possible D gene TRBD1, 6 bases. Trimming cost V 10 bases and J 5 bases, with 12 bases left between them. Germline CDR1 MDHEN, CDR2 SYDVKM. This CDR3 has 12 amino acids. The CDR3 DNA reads TGTGCCATCCGGGACATCCATCAGCCCCAGCATTTT. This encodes CAIRDIHQPQHF.

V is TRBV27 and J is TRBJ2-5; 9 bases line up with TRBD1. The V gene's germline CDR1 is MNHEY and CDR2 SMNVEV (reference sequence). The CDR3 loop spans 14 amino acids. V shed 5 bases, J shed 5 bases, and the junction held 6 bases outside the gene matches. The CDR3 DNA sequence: TGTGCCAGCAGTGCTGACAGGGGGTGGGAGACCCAGTACTTC. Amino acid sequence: CASSADRGWETQYF.

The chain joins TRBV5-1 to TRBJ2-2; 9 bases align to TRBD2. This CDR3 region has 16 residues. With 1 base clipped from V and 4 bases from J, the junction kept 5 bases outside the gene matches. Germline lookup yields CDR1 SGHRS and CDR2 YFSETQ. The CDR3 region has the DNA TGCGCCAGCAGCTTGAACGCGGGGGGGGGCACCGGGGAGCTGTTTTTT. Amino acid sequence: CASSLNAGGGTGELFF.

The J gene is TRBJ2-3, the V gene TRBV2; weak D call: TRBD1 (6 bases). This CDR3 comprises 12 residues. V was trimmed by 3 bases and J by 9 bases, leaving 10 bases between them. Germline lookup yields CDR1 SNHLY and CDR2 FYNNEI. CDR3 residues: CASSDWGHTQYF. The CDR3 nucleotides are TGTGCCAGCAGTGATTGGGGACACACGCAGTATTTT.

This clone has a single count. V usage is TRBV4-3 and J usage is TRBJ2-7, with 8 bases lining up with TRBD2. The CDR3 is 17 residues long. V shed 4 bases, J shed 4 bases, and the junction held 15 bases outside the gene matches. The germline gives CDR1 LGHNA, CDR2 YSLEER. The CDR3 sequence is CASSPSRWDGGDYEQYF. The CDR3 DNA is TGCGCCAGCAGCCCAAGTCGCTGGGACGGGGGGGATTACGAGCAGTACTTC.

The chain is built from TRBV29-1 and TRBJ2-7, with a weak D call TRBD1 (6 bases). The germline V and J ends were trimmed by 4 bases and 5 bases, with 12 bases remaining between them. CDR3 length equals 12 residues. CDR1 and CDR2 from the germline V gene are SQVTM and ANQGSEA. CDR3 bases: TGCAGCGTTGTGGGGACAATCAACGAGCAGTACTTC. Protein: CSVVGTINEQYF.